One sample yielded the 28 T cell receptor beta chains listed below, sequenced in a study of blood T cell repertoires in COVID-19. Method: immunoSEQ multiplex PCR; TCRdb's copy keeps in-frame clones and lacks some. The sample comprises about 29,000 clones, about 88% of which are singletons, and 4.9% rests with the top ten. The specimen was peripheral blood. These receptors originate from a man between 65 and 85 years old with active COVID-19.

The genes are TRBV5-4 and TRBJ2-2; D gene ambiguous. The length of the CDR3 is 16 residues. CDR1 and CDR2 (germline): SGHNT, YYREEE (reference sequence). V was pared by 0 bases and J by 2 bases, with 11 bases between. The CDR3 loop reads CASSLAGTTNTGELFF. Here the CDR3 DNA reads TGTGCCAGCAGCTTGGCAGGCACCACCAACACCGGGGAGCTGTTTTTT.

This clone was observed once. This chain connects TRBV11-2 to TRBJ1-2; D gene uncertain. Germline-derived CDR1 and CDR2 are SGHAT and FQNNGV. Trimming pared 7 bases from V and 4 bases from J, leaving 16 bases between. There are 14 residues in the CDR3. CDR3 sequence (DNA): TGTGCCAGCAAGCCCGGGCCCGGGAGCTATGGCTACACCTTC. This translates into CASKPGPGSYGYTF.

A remark on this clone: Other nucleotide sequences in the sample specify the same CDR3. The rearrangement uses TRBV18 and TRBJ1-1; D ambiguous. Deletions cut 6 bases from V and 1 base from J, with 15 bases between. CDR3 length equals 15 residues. Germline lookup yields CDR1 KGHSH and CDR2 LQKENI. The CDR3 reads CASSPSVQANTEAFF. CDR3 coding DNA: TGTGCCAGCTCTCCGAGTGTCCAAGCGAACACTGAAGCTTTCTTT.

J is TRBJ2-5 and V is TRBV12-3 or TRBV12-4; 7 nucleotides match TRBD1. J lost 1 base, V lost 6 bases, and 2 bases had no gene match. This CDR3 region has 13 residues. DNA for the CDR3: TGTGCCAGCAGCTGGGACAGCCAAGAGACCCAGTACTTC. Its translation is CASSWDSQETQYF.

The V gene is TRBV10-3, the J gene TRBJ1-4; 9 nucleotides agree with TRBD1. CDR3 length equals 13 residues. Germline V gives CDR1 ENHRY, CDR2 SYGVKD. V gave up 6 bases and J gave up 7 bases; unmatched junction bases: 3. The CDR3 region is CAIRGQGGEKLFF. Here the CDR3 DNA reads TGTGCCATCAGGGGACAGGGTGGTGAAAAACTGTTTTTT.

The V call is TRBV2, the J call TRBJ1-4, with a tentative D call TRBD1 (5 bases). Trimming took off 6 bases at V and 8 bases at J, with 16 bases between the two ends. Looked up from germline, CDR1 is SNHLY and CDR2 is FYNNEI. The length of the CDR3 is 14 residues. CDR3 DNA: TGTGCCAGCAGATCAGGGCGAGGTGAAGAAAAACTGTTTTTT. Residues: CASRSGRGEEKLFF.

The chain is built from TRBV28 and TRBJ1-3, with TRBD1 matching over 7 bases. After removal of 5 bases from V and 4 bases from J, the junction contained 11 bases not matched to a gene. The CDR3 consists of 16 residues. The V gene's germline CDR1 is MDHEN and CDR2 SYDVKM. The CDR3 here is CASSPPRGQGGNTIYF. CDR3 DNA sequence: TGTGCCAGCAGTCCGCCGAGGGGGCAGGGGGGAAACACCATATATTTT.

CDR3 protein: CASSLKGASGNTIYF. The CDR3 DNA reads as TGTGCCAGCAGCTTGAAGGGAGCCTCTGGAAACACCATATATTTT. The J gene is TRBJ1-3, the V gene TRBV5-4; D is ambiguous. The germline V and J ends were trimmed by 1 base and 0 bases, with 8 bases remaining between them. Germline CDR1 SGHNT, CDR2 YYREEE (reference sequence). This CDR3 spans 15 amino acids.

The gene calls are TRBV30 and TRBJ1-2; tentative D call: TRBD1 (5 bases). The CDR3 sequence is 14 residues long. Deletions cut 0 bases from V and 0 bases from J, with 8 bases between. Germline V gene sequence: CDR1 GTSNPN, CDR2 SVGIG (reference sequence). The CDR3 protein is CAWSVQAANYGYTF. The CDR3 DNA follows: TGTGCCTGGAGTGTACAGGCCGCTAACTATGGCTACACCTTC.

V is TRBV5-1 and J is TRBJ2-3, with TRBD2 matching 14 bases. V trimming: 4 bases; J trimming: 5 bases; junction bases outside the gene matches: 6. CDR1 and CDR2 from the germline V gene are SGHRS and YFSETQ. This CDR3 comprises 16 residues. The CDR3 DNA reads as TGCGCCAGCAGCAAGGGACTAGCGGGGGTTGGAGATACGCAGTATTTT. It codes for CASSKGLAGVGDTQYF.

The V gene is TRBV7-9, the J gene TRBJ1-5; 8 positions match TRBD1. Germline CDR1 SEHNR, CDR2 FQNEAQ (reference sequence). Trimming removed 5 bases from V and 4 bases from J; junction bases left unmatched: 7. This CDR3 has 15 residues. The CDR3 DNA follows: TGTGCCAGCAGCACCGGACAGGGTGGGAATCAGCCCCAGCATTTT. Translation gives CASSTGQGGNQPQHF.

A single count supports this clone. The chain couples TRBV10-3 to TRBJ2-3; D perhaps matches TRBD2 (5 bases). V was cut by 2 bases and J by 6 bases, with 9 bases left in between. This CDR3 is built from 13 residues. Per the germline V gene, CDR1 is ENHRY and CDR2 is SYGVKD. CDR3 coding DNA: TGTGCCATCAGTGAGAGGAGGTTGGATACGCAGTATTTT. Its translation is CAISERRLDTQYF.

This clone has only a few counts. This rearrangement joins TRBV5-1 to TRBJ1-1; no clear D gene. Trimming pared 4 bases from V and 3 bases from J, leaving 16 bases between. This CDR3 is built from 15 residues. Germline CDR1 and CDR2: SGHRS and YFSETQ. The CDR3 here is CASSPTGGRDTEAFF. Here the CDR3 DNA reads TGCGCCAGCAGCCCGACGGGCGGGCGGGACACTGAAGCTTTCTTT.

In this sample, this clone turned up once. The chain has TRBV28 and TRBJ2-7, with TRBD2 identical over 11 bases. V lost 5 bases and J lost 3; bases outside the gene matches: 3. CDR1 is MDHEN, CDR2 SYDVKM, per germline. The CDR3 has 14 residues. This CDR3 reads CASSRTSGGYEQYF. The CDR3 DNA follows: TGTGCCAGCAGTCGTACTAGCGGGGGCTACGAGCAGTACTTC.

The chain joins TRBV18 to TRBJ1-1; 8 bases are a match to TRBD1. From germline, CDR1 is KGHSH and CDR2 LQKENI. J lost 5 bases, V lost 3 bases, and 5 bases had no gene match. The CDR3 has 14 residues. The CDR3 spells CASSPGQGGTEAFF. In DNA form, the CDR3 reads TGTGCCAGCTCACCTGGACAGGGTGGGACTGAAGCTTTCTTT.

The chain combines TRBV19 with TRBJ1-5, with 8 positions matching TRBD1. This CDR3 contains 19 residues. The germline gives CDR1 LNHDA, CDR2 SQIVND (reference sequence). With 1 base clipped from V and 7 bases from J, the junction kept 18 bases outside the gene matches. This CDR3 reads CASSIVRNGAGGARQPQHF. CDR3 DNA: TGTGCCAGTAGTATAGTACGGAATGGGGCAGGGGGCGCGCGGCAGCCCCAGCATTTT.

The count of this clone is one. This rearrangement joins TRBV3-1 (or the pseudogene TRBV3-2) to TRBJ2-5; the match to TRBD2 covers 8 bases. V was clipped by 4 bases and J by 4 bases; unmatched bases: 14. In germline, CDR1 is LGHDT, CDR2 YNNKEL (reference sequence). This CDR3 is 17 amino acids long. CDR3 loop: CASSLGGVRGAGETQYF. CDR3 in DNA: TGTGCCAGCAGCCTGGGTGGGGTGCGGGGGGCAGGAGAGACCCAGTACTTC.

The V and J genes are TRBV7-8 and TRBJ2-7; D is ambiguous. The V gene lost 2 bases and the J gene lost 0 bases, with 8 bases spanning the gap. Germline lookup yields CDR1 SGHVS and CDR2 FQNEAQ. The CDR3 consists of 14 residues. The CDR3 is CASSLLASSYEQYF. The DNA for the CDR3 is TGTGCCAGCAGCTTATTAGCCAGCTCCTACGAGCAGTACTTC.

The chain is built from TRBV19 and TRBJ2-3, with TRBD1 matching 12 bases. CDR3 length: 15 residues. J lost 8 bases, V lost 5 bases, and 8 bases had no gene match. The germline V gene encodes CDR1 LNHDA and CDR2 SQIVND (reference sequence). Here the CDR3 reads CASSVRGQGAGTQYF. DNA for the CDR3: TGTGCCAGTAGTGTCCGGGGACAGGGGGCGGGTACGCAGTATTTT.

The chain has TRBV5-4 and TRBJ1-3, with D possibly TRBD1 on 5 matching bases. The V gene's germline CDR1 is SGHNT and CDR2 YYREEE (reference sequence). With 0 bases removed from V and 4 bases from J, the gap between germline ends came to 11 bases. This CDR3 contains 15 residues. The CDR3 sequence is CASSLGQGTGNTIYF. In nucleotides, the CDR3 is TGTGCCAGCAGCTTGGGTCAGGGCACGGGAAACACCATATATTTT.

This chain connects TRBV27 to TRBJ1-1; perhaps TRBD1 as D (5 bases). Per germline, CDR1 MNHEY and CDR2 SMNVEV (reference sequence). This CDR3 comprises 13 residues. V lost 2 bases to trimming and J lost 4 bases, with 8 bases between them. The CDR3 DNA reads TGTGCCAGCAGTTTAAAAGGGGCCACTGAAGCTTTCTTT. It yields the protein CASSLKGATEAFF.

The chain has TRBV19 and TRBJ1-1; D possibly corresponds to TRBD1 (5 bases). Deletions cut 3 bases from V and 0 bases from J, with 11 bases between. Germline V CDR1 and CDR2: LNHDA, SQIVND (reference sequence). This CDR3 is built from 15 residues. The CDR3 protein is CASSIGATLNTEAFF. Here the CDR3 DNA reads TGTGCCAGTAGTATTGGGGCTACTCTGAACACTGAAGCTTTCTTT.

By its share, this clone is medium-sized. The genes are TRBV5-1 and TRBJ2-7; TRBD1 agrees at 8 bases. The germline V gene encodes CDR1 SGHRS and CDR2 YFSETQ. V shed 4 bases, J shed 5 bases, and the junction held 11 bases outside the gene matches. The CDR3 runs to 15 residues. The CDR3 region is CASSVHGTGGDEQYF. In DNA, the CDR3 is TGCGCCAGCAGCGTACACGGGACAGGTGGGGACGAGCAGTACTTC.

This chain links TRBV11-3 with TRBJ1-3, with D uncertain. There are 15 residues in the CDR3. V was trimmed by 5 bases and J by 2 bases, leaving 13 bases between them. Germline CDR1 reads SGHNT; CDR2 reads YENEEA. CDR3 sequence reads: CASSPGSGTGNTIYF. CDR3 bases: TGTGCCAGCAGCCCCGGGTCCGGCACTGGAAACACCATATATTTT.

V gene TRBV6-2 or TRBV6-3 combines with J gene TRBJ1-6; D is possibly TRBD1 (6 bases). Trimming shortened V by 5 bases and J by 6 bases, and 14 bases separated the two germline ends. The length of the CDR3 is 15 residues. Germline assignment: CDR1 MNHEY and CDR2 SVGEGT. CDR3 residues: CASSNGQRSNSPLHF. DNA for the CDR3: TGTGCCAGCAGTAATGGACAGCGCTCTAATTCACCCCTCCACTTT.

The chain recombines TRBV19 with TRBJ1-1; 10 bases align to TRBD1. Trimming at V came to 6 bases and at J to 1 base, leaving 8 bases not matched to a gene. Germline-derived CDR1 and CDR2 are LNHDA and SQIVND (reference sequence). This CDR3 is 16 amino acids long. The CDR3 here is CASRLGQGMWNTEAFF. The CDR3 DNA follows: TGTGCCAGTAGACTGGGACAGGGGATGTGGAACACTGAAGCTTTCTTT.

This chain connects TRBV5-1 to TRBJ2-2, with TRBD1 as a possible D gene (6 bases). This CDR3 comprises 14 residues. V lost 5 bases and J 4 bases, leaving 12 bases between the germline ends. Germline-derived CDR1 and CDR2 are SGHRS and YFSETQ. Here the CDR3 DNA reads TGCGCCAGCAGTGAGGGCAGGGGCACCGGGGAGCTGTTTTTT. Protein sequence: CASSEGRGTGELFF. Full variable domain (remainder filled in from reference TRBV5-1 and TRBJ2-2): KAGVTQTPRYLIKTRGQQVTLSCSPISGHRSVSWYQQTPGQGLQFLFEYFSETQRNKGNFPGRFSGRQFSNSRSEMNVSTLELGDSALYLCASSEGRGTGELFFGEGSRLTVL.

The chain is built from TRBV9 and TRBJ2-3; D is possibly TRBD2 (6 bases). This CDR3 is built from 14 residues. Germline V gene data show CDR1 as SGDLS and CDR2 as YYNGEE. V dropped 0 bases and J dropped 5 bases, with 10 bases sitting between them. The CDR3 protein is CASSVGVAVDTQYF. The CDR3 region has the DNA TGTGCCAGCAGCGTAGGGGTAGCGGTAGATACGCAGTATTTT.